Listed below are T cell receptor beta chains from one sample, sequenced in a study of shared clonotypes between healthy human individuals. Measured with immunoSEQ multiplex PCR; TCRdb has only the in-frame clones, and not every one. The data contain approximately 740,000 clones, around 74% of them singletons. What was sequenced was memory CD4+ T cells sorted from blood. These receptors came from a woman younger than 45 in good health. CDR3s include the opening cysteine and the closing phenylalanine or tryptophan. A D gene is named only where the DNA matches it firmly. The listing skips clone size in some rows; elsewhere it reads once, few, many or a size class.

j_call d_call clone_size v_call cdr3_nt cdr3_aa
TRBJ1-5 . . TRBV28 TGTGCCAGCAGGAGGGATCCCAATCAGCCCCAGCATTTT CASRRDPNQPQHF
TRBJ2-7 TRBD1 . TRBV28 TGTGCCAGCAGGCGAAGGGACAGGGTAAAAGGTGAGCAGTACTTC CASRRRDRVKGEQYF
TRBJ2-1 TRBD2 . TRBV2 TGTGCCAGCAGTCCCGGGACTAGCGGGAGACATGAGCAGTTCTTC CASSPGTSGRHEQFF
TRBJ2-5 . . TRBV5-4 TGTGCCAGCAGCTCCAGGGGCTCGGAGACCCAGTACTTC CASSSRGSETQYF
TRBJ1-3 . . TRBV25-1 TGTGCCAGCAACGATAATGGAAACACCATATATTTT CASNDNGNTIYF
TRBJ1-2 . . TRBV19 TGTGCCAGTAGTATGTCTACCGGGAGGGGATATGGCTACACCTTC CASSMSTGRGYGYTF
TRBJ1-3 . . TRBV11-2 TGTGCCAGCAGCCTACAGAGTATAGCCGGAAACACCATATATTTT CASSLQSIAGNTIYF
TRBJ2-1 TRBD1 . TRBV28 TGTGCCAGCGGGACAGGGAGAAATGAGCAGTTCTTC CASGTGRNEQFF
TRBJ1-1 . . TRBV4-1 TGCGCCAGCAGCCGATTAGGACCAGCTATGAACACTGAAGCTTTCTTT CASSRLGPAMNTEAFF
TRBJ1-4 TRBD1 once TRBV19 TGTGCCACCTCAGACAGGGGTGGTGAAAAACTGTTTTTT CATSDRGGEKLFF
TRBJ1-3 TRBD1 . TRBV28 TGTGCCAGCAGTTTGTACAGGGGACAGAGTCGCTCTGGAAACACCATATATTTT CASSLYRGQSRSGNTIYF
TRBJ2-5 . . TRBV7-2 TGTGCCAGCAGCTTGGACGGAGGGCGGTCGGAGACCCAGTACTTC CASSLDGGRSETQYF
TRBJ2-5 TRBD1 . TRBV6-1 TGTGCCAGCAATTTACAGGGGGTTCAAGAGACCCAGTACTTC CASNLQGVQETQYF
TRBJ2-1 . . TRBV7-2 TGTGCCAGCAGCTTACAACGGGGTAACGATGAGCAGTTCTTC CASSLQRGNDEQFF
TRBJ2-1 . . TRBV9 TGTGCCAGCAGCGTAGATCAGGGATACTTATACAATGAGCAGTTCTTC CASSVDQGYLYNEQFF
TRBJ1-3 TRBD1 . TRBV28 TGTGCCAGCAGGGGGACAGCTGGAAACACCATATATTTT CASRGTAGNTIYF
TRBJ2-3 TRBD1 few TRBV28 TGTGCCAGCCGCAGGCGGGACAGGGTTGTAGATACGCAGTATTTT CASRRRDRVVDTQYF
TRBJ2-1 TRBD2 once TRBV4-2 TGTGCCAGCGCCACTAGCGGGGGCTTCAATGAGCAGTTCTTC CASATSGGFNEQFF
TRBJ2-5 TRBD2 few TRBV5-1 TGCGCCAGCAGCTTGGAAGGGAGGGCCGATCTAGAGACCCAGTACTTC CASSLEGRADLETQYF
TRBJ2-6 . . TRBV6-1 TGTGCCAGCAGTAAAGCGGCCAGCTCTGGGGCCAACGTCCTGACTTTC CASSKAASSGANVLTF
TRBJ1-4 . . TRBV9 TGTGCCAGCAGCGTAGGGCCAGTAACTAATGAAAAACTGTTTTTT CASSVGPVTNEKLFF
TRBJ2-1 . . TRBV9 TGTGCCAGCAGCGTTTCCGGGGGCCCCAATGACGAGCAGTTCTTC CASSVSGGPNDEQFF
TRBJ1-5 TRBD1 . TRBV15 TGTGCCACCAGTCCGGGACAGGGGGTGATGAATCAGCCCCAGCATTTT CATSPGQGVMNQPQHF
TRBJ2-5 TRBD1 . TRBV28 TGTGCCAGCGGGGACAGGGTAGCGCAAGAGACCCAGTACTTC CASGDRVAQETQYF
TRBJ1-6 . . TRBV2 TGTGCCAGCAGTGAAAGGGCGGGGGATTCACCCCTCCACTTT CASSERAGDSPLHF
TRBJ2-5 TRBD2 . TRBV9 TGTGCCAGCAGCGTAGGAATAGCGGGAAACCATCAAGAGACCCAGTACTTC CASSVGIAGNHQETQYF
TRBJ2-1 TRBD2 . TRBV7-8 TGTGCCAGCAGCCGCTCGTCGACTAGCGGGACCAATGAGCAGTTCTTC CASSRSSTSGTNEQFF
TRBJ2-7 TRBD2 . TRBV28 TGTGCCAGCAGACCTTCGACTAGCGGGAGCTACGAGCAGTACTTC CASRPSTSGSYEQYF
TRBJ1-5 TRBD1 . TRBV5-1 TGCGCCAGCAGCGTCTCGGGACAGGTTCATCAGCCCCAGCATTTT CASSVSGQVHQPQHF
TRBJ2-7 TRBD2 . TRBV28 TGTGCCAGCAGTGTGACTAGCGGGACCTACGAGCAGTACTTC CASSVTSGTYEQYF
TRBJ2-5 . . TRBV29-1 TGCAGCGTCAGGACGGGGACGGAGACCCAGTACTTC CSVRTGTETQYF
TRBJ2-3 . few TRBV5-1 TGCGCCAGCAGACGCCCAGCGGGTTCTAGCACAGATACGCAGTATTTT CASRRPAGSSTDTQYF
TRBJ2-1 . once TRBV7-3 TGTGCCAGCAGCGACCGCGCCCACGAGCAGTTCTTC CASSDRAHEQFF
TRBJ2-1 . . TRBV27 TGTGCCAGCAGCCCCGGAACTAGCTCCTACAATGAGCAGTTCTTC CASSPGTSSYNEQFF
TRBJ2-7 . . TRBV11-2 TGTGCCAGCAGCTTAACACAGGGAGTAGGTGAGCAGTACTTC CASSLTQGVGEQYF
TRBJ2-1 . . TRBV5-1 TGCGCCAGCAGGTTTAGGGGAGAACGGGGAAATGAGCAGTTCTTC CASRFRGERGNEQFF
TRBJ2-7 . once TRBV30 TGTGCCTGGAGACGTAGGTCGTCAGCCGCGACCTACGAGCAGTACTTC CAWRRRSSAATYEQYF
TRBJ1-2 . . TRBV19 TGTGCCAGTAGTAATATCGGGAAGGACTATGGCTACACCTTC CASSNIGKDYGYTF
TRBJ2-3 . . TRBV9 TGTGCCAGCAACCTGGGGGTGGCAGATACGCAGTATTTT CASNLGVADTQYF
TRBJ2-7 TRBD2 once TRBV25-1 TGTGCCAGCAGTCCCATTTCTGATAGCGGGAGGAACGAGCAGTACTTC CASSPISDSGRNEQYF
TRBJ2-3 . . TRBV19 TGTGCCAGTACTGCGGGCCGAAGCACAGATACGCAGTATTTT CASTAGRSTDTQYF
TRBJ1-1 . . TRBV6-1 TGTGCCAGCACCGTAGCAGGGCAAGCTTTCTTT CASTVAGQAFF
TRBJ2-2 TRBD2 . TRBV5-1 TGCGCCAGCAGCTACTATTCTAGCGGGACGGAGACCGGGGAGCTGTTTTTT CASSYYSSGTETGELFF
TRBJ1-2 TRBD1 . TRBV28 TGTGCCAGCCACGGGGCAGGGGGCCCGCGGTTTGGCTACACCTTC CASHGAGGPRFGYTF
TRBJ2-2 TRBD1 many TRBV5-1 TGCGCCAGCAGTACCGGGACAGCGAACACCGGGGAGCTGTTTTTT CASSTGTANTGELFF
TRBJ2-3 . . TRBV6-5 TGTGCCAGCAGTTCCAGGGACCTCACGAATACGCAGTATTTT CASSSRDLTNTQYF
TRBJ2-7 TRBD2 . TRBV6-5 TGTGCCAGCAGTTTAGCGGGAGTGCAGTACTTC CASSLAGVQYF
TRBJ1-4 . . TRBV7-2 TGTGCCAGCAGCTTAGCTTTGACGGCAACAGGGCTCGCTGAAAAACTGTTTTTT CASSLALTATGLAEKLFF
TRBJ2-7 . . TRBV6-5 TGTGCCAGCAGTTACCGCCTGGTGGACGAGCAGTACTTC CASSYRLVDEQYF
TRBJ2-3 TRBD1 once TRBV11-3 TGTGCCAGCAGCCGAGTGACAGGGGCCACAGATACGCAGTATTTT CASSRVTGATDTQYF
TRBJ1-2 . . TRBV28 TGTGCCAGCAGCCAACCTCCGTGGGAGAACTATGGCTACACCTTC CASSQPPWENYGYTF